The T cell receptor (beta chain) under discussion was sequenced for a study of high-grade serous ovarian cancer treatment subgroups. Findings and caveats of the study: Higher neoantigen levels went with greater TCR clonal relatedness. Same-patient tumor repertoires overlapped at about 0.095 to 0.8; different patients barely overlapped. Only CDR3 was analyzed; CDR1 and CDR2 were not.

Tumor tissue was taken before any definitive surgery or chemotherapy was given. The assay was immunoSEQ multiplex PCR, and TCRdb's table has in-frame clones only and misses some. Here the sample spans approximately 5,700 clones, 70% to 80% being singletons. The CDR3 loop spans 20 amino acids. The germline gives CDR1 LNHDA, CDR2 SQIVND (reference sequence). The J segment lost 1 base and the V segment lost 6 bases, leaving 20 bases of the junction unmatched. On this clone: Its target is not known.

Sequenced sample: tumor tissue. This clonotype originated in a human patient with high-grade serous ovarian cancer. This chain links TRBV19 with TRBJ2-2; 7 nucleotides align to TRBD1. This CDR3 reads CASRRRPRDSNPRNTGELFF. The CDR3 bases are TGTGCCAGTAGGAGAAGACCGAGGGACAGTAACCCCAGGAACACCGGGGAGCTGTTTTTT.